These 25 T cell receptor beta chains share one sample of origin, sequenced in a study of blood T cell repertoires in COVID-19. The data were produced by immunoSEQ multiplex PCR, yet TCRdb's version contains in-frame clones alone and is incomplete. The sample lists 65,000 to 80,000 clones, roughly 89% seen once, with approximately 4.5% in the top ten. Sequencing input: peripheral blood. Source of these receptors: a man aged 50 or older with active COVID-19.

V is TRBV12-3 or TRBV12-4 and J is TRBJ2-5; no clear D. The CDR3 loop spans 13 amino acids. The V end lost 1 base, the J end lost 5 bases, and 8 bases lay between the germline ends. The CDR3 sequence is CASSLGVLETQYF. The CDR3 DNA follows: TGTGCCAGCAGTTTAGGTGTTCTGGAGACCCAGTACTTC.

Here the CDR3 reads CASSSGDRYNSPLHF. The CDR3 DNA reads TGTGCCAGCAGTTCGGGGGACAGGTATAATTCACCCCTCCACTTT. The chain uses TRBV6-2 or TRBV6-3 and TRBJ1-6, with 8 bases aligning to TRBD1. This CDR3 has 15 residues. V was pared by 4 bases and J by 4 bases, with 3 bases of the junction left unmatched. Germline loops: CDR1 MNHEY, CDR2 SVGEGT.

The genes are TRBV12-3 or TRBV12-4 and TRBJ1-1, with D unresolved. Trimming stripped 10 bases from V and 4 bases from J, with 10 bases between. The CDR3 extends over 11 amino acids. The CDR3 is CATKGVTEAFF. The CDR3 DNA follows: TGTGCCACCAAGGGAGTCACTGAAGCTTTCTTT.

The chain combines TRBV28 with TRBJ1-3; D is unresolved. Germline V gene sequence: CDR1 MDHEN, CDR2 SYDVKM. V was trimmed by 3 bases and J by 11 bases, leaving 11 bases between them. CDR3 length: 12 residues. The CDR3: CASSLEGKPIYF. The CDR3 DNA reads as TGTGCCAGCAGTTTGGAGGGAAAACCCATATATTTT.

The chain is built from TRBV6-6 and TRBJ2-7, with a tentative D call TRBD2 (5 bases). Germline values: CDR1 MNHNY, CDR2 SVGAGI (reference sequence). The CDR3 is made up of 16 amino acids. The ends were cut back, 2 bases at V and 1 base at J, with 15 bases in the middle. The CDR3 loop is CASSYNLGVGSYEQYF. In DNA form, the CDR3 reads TGTGCCAGCAGTTACAACCTCGGGGTGGGATCCTACGAGCAGTACTTC.

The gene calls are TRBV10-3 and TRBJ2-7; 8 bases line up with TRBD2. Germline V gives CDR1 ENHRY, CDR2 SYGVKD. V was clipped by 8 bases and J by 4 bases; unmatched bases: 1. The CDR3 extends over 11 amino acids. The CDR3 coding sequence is TGTGCCATCGGCGGGGGGTACGAGCAGTACTTC. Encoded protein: CAIGGGYEQYF.

The CDR3: CASSGDNSYEQYF. The CDR3 region has the DNA TGTGCCAGCAGCGGCGACAACTCCTACGAGCAGTACTTC. The chain has TRBV9 and TRBJ2-7; no definite D call. CDR3 length: 13 amino acids. V lost 3 bases to trimming and J lost 0 bases, with 7 bases between them. The germline V gene has CDR1 SGDLS and CDR2 YYNGEE. Variable domain in full (rest from reference TRBV9 and TRBJ2-7): DSGVTQTPKHLITATGQRVTLRCSPRSGDLSVYWYQQSLDQGLQFLIQYYNGEERAKGNILERFSAQQFPDLHSELNLSSLELGDSALYFCASSGDNSYEQYFGPGTRLTVT.

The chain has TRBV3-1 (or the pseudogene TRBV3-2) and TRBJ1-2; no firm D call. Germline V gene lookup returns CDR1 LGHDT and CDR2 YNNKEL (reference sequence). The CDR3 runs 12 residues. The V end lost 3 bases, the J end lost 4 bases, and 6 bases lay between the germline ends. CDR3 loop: CASSQGGYGYTF. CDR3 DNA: TGTGCCAGCAGCCAGGGAGGCTATGGCTACACCTTC.

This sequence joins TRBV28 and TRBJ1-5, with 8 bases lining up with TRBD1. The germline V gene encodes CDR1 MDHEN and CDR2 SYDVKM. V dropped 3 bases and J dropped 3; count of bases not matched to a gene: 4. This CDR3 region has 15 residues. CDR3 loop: CASSFTGGNNQPQHF. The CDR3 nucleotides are TGTGCCAGCAGTTTTACAGGGGGGAACAATCAGCCCCAGCATTTT.

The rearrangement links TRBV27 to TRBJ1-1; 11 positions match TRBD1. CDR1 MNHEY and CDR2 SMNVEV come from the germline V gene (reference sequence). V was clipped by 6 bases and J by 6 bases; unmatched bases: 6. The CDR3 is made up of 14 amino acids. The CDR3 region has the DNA TGTGCCAGCAGAGCCAGGGGACAGGGGGCTGAAGCTTTCTTT. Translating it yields CASRARGQGAEAFF.

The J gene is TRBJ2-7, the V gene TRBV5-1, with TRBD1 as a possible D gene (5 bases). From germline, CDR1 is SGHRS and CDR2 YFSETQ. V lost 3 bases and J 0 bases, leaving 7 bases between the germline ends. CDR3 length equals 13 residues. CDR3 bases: TGCGCCAGCAGCTCGGACAACTCCTACGAGCAGTACTTC. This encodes CASSSDNSYEQYF.

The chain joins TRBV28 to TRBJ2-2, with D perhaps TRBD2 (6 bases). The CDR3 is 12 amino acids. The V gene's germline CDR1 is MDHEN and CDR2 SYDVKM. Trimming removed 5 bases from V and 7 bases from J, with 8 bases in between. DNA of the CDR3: TGTGCCAGCAGTCTGGGGGGCGGGGAGCTGTTTTTT. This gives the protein CASSLGGGELFF.

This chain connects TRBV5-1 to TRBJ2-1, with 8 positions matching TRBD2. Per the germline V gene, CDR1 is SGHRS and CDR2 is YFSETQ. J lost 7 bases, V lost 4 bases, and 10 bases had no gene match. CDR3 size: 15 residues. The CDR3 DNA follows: TGCGCCAGCAGCAACCCTAGCGGGTGGCAAAATGAGCAGTTCTTC. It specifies CASSNPSGWQNEQFF.

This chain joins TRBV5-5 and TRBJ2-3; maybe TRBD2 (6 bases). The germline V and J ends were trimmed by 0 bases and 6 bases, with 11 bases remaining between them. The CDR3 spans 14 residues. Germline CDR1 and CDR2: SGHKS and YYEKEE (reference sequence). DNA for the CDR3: TGTGCCAGCAGCTTGGGGGGAGGCCTGGATACGCAGTATTTT. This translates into CASSLGGGLDTQYF.

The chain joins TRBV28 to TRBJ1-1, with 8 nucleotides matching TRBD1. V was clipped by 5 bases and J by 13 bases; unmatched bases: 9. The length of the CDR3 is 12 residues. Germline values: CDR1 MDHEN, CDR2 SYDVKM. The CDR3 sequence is CASSKRTGTVFF. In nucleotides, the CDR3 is TGTGCCAGCAGTAAGAGGACAGGGACTGTTTTCTTT.

CDR3 in amino acids: CASSVTSGNTGELFF. The CDR3 region has the DNA TGTGCCAGCAGCGTAACTAGCGGGAACACCGGGGAGCTGTTTTTT. This chain links TRBV9 with TRBJ2-2; 8 nucleotides match TRBD2. After removal of 1 base from V and 1 base from J, the junction contained 0 bases not matched to a gene. Germline-derived CDR1 and CDR2 are SGDLS and YYNGEE. The CDR3 runs 15 residues.

CDR3 coding DNA: TGTGCCAGCAGCTTGGCTGACAGGGGGAACACTGAAGCTTTCTTT. As protein: CASSLADRGNTEAFF. The chain carries TRBV5-6 and TRBJ1-1; 8 bases fit TRBD1. The CDR3 length is 15 residues. J gave up 1 base and V 0 bases, and 2 bases lay outside the gene matches. The V gene's germline CDR1 is SGHDT and CDR2 YYEEEE.

The CDR3 nucleotides are TGTGCCACCAGTGTAATTCGACAGAGCTCCTACGAGCAGTACTTC. Translation gives CATSVIRQSSYEQYF. The rearrangement uses TRBV24-1 and TRBJ2-7; tentatively, D is TRBD1 (5 bases). Germline-derived CDR1 and CDR2 are KGHDR and SFDVKD. V was pared by 5 bases and J by 0 bases, with 13 bases between. The CDR3 sequence is 15 residues long.

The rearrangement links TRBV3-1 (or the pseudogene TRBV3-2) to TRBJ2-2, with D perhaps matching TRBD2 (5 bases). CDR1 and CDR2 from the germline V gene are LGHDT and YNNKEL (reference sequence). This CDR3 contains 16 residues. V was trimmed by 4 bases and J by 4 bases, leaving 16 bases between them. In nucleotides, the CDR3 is TGTGCCAGCAGCCTCAACCTCCTCGGACTCACCGGGGAGCTGTTTTTT. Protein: CASSLNLLGLTGELFF.

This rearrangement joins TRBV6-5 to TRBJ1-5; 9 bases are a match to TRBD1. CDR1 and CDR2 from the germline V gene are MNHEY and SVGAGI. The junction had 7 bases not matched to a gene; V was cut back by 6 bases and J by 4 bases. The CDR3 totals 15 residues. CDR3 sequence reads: CASRTGTGRNQPQHF. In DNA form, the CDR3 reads TGTGCCAGCAGAACCGGGACAGGGCGGAATCAGCCCCAGCATTTT.

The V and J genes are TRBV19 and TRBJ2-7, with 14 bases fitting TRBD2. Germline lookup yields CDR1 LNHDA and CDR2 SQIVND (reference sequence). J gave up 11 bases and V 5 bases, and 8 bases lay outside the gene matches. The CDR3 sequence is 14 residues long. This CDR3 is CASSSGTSGRGKYF. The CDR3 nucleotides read TGTGCCAGTAGTTCCGGGACTAGCGGGAGAGGGAAGTACTTC.

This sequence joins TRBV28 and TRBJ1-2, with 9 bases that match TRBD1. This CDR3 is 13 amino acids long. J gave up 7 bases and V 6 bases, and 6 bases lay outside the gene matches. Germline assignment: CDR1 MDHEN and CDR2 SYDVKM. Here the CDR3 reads CASRLQGAAGYTF. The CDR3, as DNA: TGTGCCAGCAGGTTACAGGGGGCGGCTGGCTACACCTTC.

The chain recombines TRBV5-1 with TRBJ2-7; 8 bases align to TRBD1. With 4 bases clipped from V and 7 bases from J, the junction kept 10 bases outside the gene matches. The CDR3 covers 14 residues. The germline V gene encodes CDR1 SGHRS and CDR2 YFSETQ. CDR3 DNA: TGCGCCAGCAGCCCGCGGACAGGGCCGGGGGAGCAGTACTTC. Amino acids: CASSPRTGPGEQYF.

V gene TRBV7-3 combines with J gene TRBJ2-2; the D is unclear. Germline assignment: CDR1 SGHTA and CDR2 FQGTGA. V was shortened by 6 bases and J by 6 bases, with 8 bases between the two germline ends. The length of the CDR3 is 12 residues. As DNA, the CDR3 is TGTGCCAGCAGTCCCGGGTCCGGGGAGCTGTTTTTT. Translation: CASSPGSGELFF.

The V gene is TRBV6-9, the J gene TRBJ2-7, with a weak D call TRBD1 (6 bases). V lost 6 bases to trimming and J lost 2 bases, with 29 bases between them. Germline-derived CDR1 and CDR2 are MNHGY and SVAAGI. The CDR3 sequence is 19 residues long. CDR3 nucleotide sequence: TGTGCCAGCAGGACCGATATTGGCTGGCCAGACAGGAACCCCTACGAGCAGTACTTC. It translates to CASRTDIGWPDRNPYEQYF.